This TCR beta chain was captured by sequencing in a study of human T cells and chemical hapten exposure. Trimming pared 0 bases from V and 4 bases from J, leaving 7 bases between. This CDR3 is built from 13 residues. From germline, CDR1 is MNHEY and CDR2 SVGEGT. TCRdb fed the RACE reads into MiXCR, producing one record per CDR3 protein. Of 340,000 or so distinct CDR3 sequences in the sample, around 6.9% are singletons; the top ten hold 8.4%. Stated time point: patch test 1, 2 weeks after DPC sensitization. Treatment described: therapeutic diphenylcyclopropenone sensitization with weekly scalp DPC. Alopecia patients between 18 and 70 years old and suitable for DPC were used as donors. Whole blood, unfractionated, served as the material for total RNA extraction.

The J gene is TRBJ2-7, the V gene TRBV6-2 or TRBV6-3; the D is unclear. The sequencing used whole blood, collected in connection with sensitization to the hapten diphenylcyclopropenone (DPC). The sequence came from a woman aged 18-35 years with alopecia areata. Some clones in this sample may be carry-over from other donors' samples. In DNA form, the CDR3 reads TGTGCCAGCAGTTACTCGGACGGTTACGAGCAGTACTTC. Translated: CASSYSDGYEQYF.